This T cell receptor beta chain was recorded in a study of blood T cell repertoires in COVID-19. Study overall: Sites in the United States, Italy and Spain provided acute and convalescent COVID-19 samples. Nucleic acid was either cDNA or gDNA, and it came from T cells, B-cell-depleted T cells, or PBMCs.

This table comes from immunoSEQ multiplex PCR, and its TCRdb copy is limited to in-frame clones, with some not included. The top ten hold under 3% of the sample, which has tens of thousands of clones, around 92% seen once. This clone has a handful of counts. The length of the CDR3 is 13 residues. Germline values: CDR1 SEHNR, CDR2 FQNEAQ (reference sequence). Deletions cut 1 base from V and 5 bases from J, with 5 bases between. Sequenced sample: peripheral blood. This clonotype was obtained from a man aged 60 to 69 with acute or convalescent COVID-19. The chain couples TRBV7-9 to TRBJ2-2; D ambiguous. The CDR3 DNA reads as TGTGCCAGCAGCTTAGATCGTACCGGGGAGCTGTTTTTT. It translates to CASSLDRTGELFF. Complete variable domain (other parts from reference TRBV7-9 and TRBJ2-2): DTGVSQNPRHKITKRGQNVTFRCDPISEHNRLYWYRQTLGQGPEFLTYFQNEAQLEKSRLLSDRFSAERPKGSFSTLEIQRTEQGDSAMYLCASSLDRTGELFFGEGSRLTVL.